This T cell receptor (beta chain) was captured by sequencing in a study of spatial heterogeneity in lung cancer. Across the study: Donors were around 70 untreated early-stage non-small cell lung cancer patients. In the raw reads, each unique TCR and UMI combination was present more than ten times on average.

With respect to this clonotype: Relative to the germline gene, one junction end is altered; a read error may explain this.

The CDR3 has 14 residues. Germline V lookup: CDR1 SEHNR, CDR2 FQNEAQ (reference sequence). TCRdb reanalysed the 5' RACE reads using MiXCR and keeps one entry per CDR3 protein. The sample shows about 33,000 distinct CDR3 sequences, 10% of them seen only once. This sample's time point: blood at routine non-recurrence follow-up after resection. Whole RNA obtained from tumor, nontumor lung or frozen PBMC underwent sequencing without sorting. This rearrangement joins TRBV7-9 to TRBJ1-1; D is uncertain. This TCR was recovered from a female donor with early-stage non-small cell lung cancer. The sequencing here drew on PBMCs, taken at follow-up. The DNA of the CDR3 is TGTGCCAGCACCTTAGGGAATATGAACACTGAAGCTTTCTTT. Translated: CASTLGNMNTEAFF. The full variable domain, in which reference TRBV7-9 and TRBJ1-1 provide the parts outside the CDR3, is DTGVSQNPRHKITKRGQNVTFRCDPISEHNRLYWYRQTLGQGPEFLTYFQNEAQLEKSRLLSDRFSAERPKGSFSTLEIQRTEQGDSAMYLCASTLGNMNTEAFFGQGTRLTVV.